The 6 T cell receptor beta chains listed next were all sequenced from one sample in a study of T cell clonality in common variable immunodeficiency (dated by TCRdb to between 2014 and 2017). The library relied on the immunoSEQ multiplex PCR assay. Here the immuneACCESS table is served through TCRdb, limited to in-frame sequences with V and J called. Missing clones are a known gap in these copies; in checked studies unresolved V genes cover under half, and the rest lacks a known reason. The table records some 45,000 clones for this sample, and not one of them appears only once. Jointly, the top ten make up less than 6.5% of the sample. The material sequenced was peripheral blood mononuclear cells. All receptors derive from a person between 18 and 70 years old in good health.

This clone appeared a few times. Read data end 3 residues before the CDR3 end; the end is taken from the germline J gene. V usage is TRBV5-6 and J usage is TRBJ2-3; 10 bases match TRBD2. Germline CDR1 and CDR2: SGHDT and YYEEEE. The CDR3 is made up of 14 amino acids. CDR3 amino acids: CASSRAGAGGTQYF. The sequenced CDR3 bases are TGTGCCAGCAGCCGCGCGGGAGCGGGGGGGACG.

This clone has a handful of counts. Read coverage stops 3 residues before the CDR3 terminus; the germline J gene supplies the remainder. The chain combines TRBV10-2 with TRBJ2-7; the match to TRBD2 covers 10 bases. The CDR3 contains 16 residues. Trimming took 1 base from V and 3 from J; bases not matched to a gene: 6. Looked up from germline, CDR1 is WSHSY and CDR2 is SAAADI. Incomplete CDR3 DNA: TGCGCCAGCAGTGAGTTAGCGGGGGGCCCGATCTACGAG. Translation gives CASSELAGGPIYE. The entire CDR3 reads CASSELAGGPIYEQYF.

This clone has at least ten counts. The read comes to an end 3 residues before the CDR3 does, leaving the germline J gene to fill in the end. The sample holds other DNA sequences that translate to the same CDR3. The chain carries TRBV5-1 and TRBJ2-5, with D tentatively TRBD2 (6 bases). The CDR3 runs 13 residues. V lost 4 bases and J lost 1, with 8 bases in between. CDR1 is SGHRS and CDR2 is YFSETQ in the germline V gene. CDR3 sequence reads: CASSGGSQETQYF. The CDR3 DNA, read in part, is TGCGCCAGCAGCGGGGGGTCCCAAGAGACC.

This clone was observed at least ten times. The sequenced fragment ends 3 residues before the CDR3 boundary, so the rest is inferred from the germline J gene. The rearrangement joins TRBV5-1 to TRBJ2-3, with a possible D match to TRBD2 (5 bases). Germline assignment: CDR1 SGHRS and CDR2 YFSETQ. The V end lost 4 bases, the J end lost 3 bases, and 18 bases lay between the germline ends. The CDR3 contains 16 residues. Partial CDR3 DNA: TGCGCCAGCAGCCCCCGACCGGCCGGGGTTACAGATACG. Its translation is CASSPRPAGVTDT. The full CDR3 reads CASSPRPAGVTDTQYF.

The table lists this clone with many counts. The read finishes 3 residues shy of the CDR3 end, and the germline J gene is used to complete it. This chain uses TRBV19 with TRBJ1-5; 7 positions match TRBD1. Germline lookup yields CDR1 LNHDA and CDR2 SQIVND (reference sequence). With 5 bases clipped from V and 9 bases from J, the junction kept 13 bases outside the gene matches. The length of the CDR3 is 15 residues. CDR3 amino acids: CASSLNPRGMGPQHF. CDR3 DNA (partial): TGTGCCAGTAGTCTGAACCCCAGGGGGATGGGGCCC.

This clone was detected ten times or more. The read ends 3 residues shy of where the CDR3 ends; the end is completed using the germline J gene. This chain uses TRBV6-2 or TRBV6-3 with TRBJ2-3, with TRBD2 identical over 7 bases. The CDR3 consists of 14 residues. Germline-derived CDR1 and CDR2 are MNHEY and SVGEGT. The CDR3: CASSLGGGQETQYF. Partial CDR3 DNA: TGTGCCAGCAGTTTGGGGGGGGGTCAAGAGACG.